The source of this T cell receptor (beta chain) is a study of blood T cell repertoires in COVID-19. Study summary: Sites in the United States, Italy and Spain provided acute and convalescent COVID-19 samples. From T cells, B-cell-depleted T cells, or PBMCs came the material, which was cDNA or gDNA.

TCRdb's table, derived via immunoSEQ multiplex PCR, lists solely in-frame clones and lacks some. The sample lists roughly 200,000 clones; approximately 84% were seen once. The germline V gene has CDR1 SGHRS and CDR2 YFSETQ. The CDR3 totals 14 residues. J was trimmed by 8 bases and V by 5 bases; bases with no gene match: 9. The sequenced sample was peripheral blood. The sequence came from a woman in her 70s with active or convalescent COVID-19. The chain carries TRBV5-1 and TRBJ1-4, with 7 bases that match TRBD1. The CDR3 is CASSYGQVGEKLFF. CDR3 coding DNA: TGCGCCAGCAGTTATGGACAGGTTGGGGAAAAACTGTTTTTT.